The present TCR beta chain was sequenced within a study of neurological immune-mediated disorders. Each TCR transcript was tagged with a 10-nucleotide random UMI during 5'RACE. Via MiXCR, TCRdb re-called the 5' RACE reads, giving one row per CDR3 protein. This table has around 26,000 distinct CDR3 sequences, 3.3% appearing once. Findings and caveats of the study: A possible signature appeared as one related-CDR3 cluster, in which phylogenetic grouping placed the repertoires of 18 of 34 multiple sclerosis patients.

The CDR3 extends over 12 amino acids. Germline V CDR1 and CDR2: SQVTM, ANQGSEA. With 4 bases removed from V and 8 bases from J, the gap between germline ends came to 13 bases. This clonotype was detected many times. Its target is unknown. Where libraries were unsorted, they were derived from 2 million PBMCs stored at -80 degrees C. The chain combines TRBV29-1 with TRBJ2-3; D is unresolved. The receptor comes from a woman aged 25 to 39 with multiple sclerosis. Specimen: PBMCs. CDR3 nucleotides: TGCAGCGTTGGGGTCAACTTCATTACGCAGTATTTT. Its translation is CSVGVNFITQYF.